This passage covers 29 T cell receptor beta chains from one sample sequenced in a study of cytomegalovirus exposure and HLA in healthy donors. Amplification used 60 Vbeta primers and 13 Jbeta primers. TCRdb keeps only in-frame clones here, not all; method: immunoSEQ multiplex PCR. The sample lists some 92,000 clones; over 70% were seen once. The sequencing sample was made of PBMCs. Receptors originate from a man aged 18 to 29 in good health and CMV-seropositive.

The J gene is TRBJ2-2, the V gene TRBV6-1; 10 positions match TRBD2. The CDR3 extends over 16 amino acids. V lost 4 bases to trimming and J lost 6 bases; unmatched junction nucleotides: 8. In germline, CDR1 is MNHNS, CDR2 SASEGT. DNA of the CDR3: TGTGCCAGCAGTGCTCATAGCGGGGGGTCCGCCGGGGAGCTGTTTTTT. Translating gives CASSAHSGGSAGELFF.

The rearrangement joins TRBV5-1 to TRBJ2-7; 7 bases are a match to TRBD1. J gave up 5 bases and V 1 base, and 6 bases lay outside the gene matches. From germline, CDR1 is SGHRS and CDR2 YFSETQ. This CDR3 has 14 amino acids. CDR3 sequence (DNA): TGCGCCAGCAGCTTGACGAGACAGGGTGACGAGCAGTACTTC. It translates to CASSLTRQGDEQYF.

In this sample, this clone turned up once. This chain connects TRBV10-1 to TRBJ1-5; D gene ambiguous. Germline V gives CDR1 WNHNN, CDR2 SYGVQD (reference sequence). The CDR3 spans 13 residues. V lost 0 bases, J lost 7 bases, and 7 bases lay in between. The CDR3 sequence is CASSESVRQPQHF. The DNA of the CDR3 is TGCGCCAGCAGTGAGTCCGTGAGGCAGCCCCAGCATTTT.

The chain combines TRBV6-6 with TRBJ1-6, with a weak D call TRBD1 (5 bases). CDR1 is MNHNY, CDR2 SVGAGI, per germline (reference sequence). The CDR3 extends over 14 amino acids. V was cut by 4 bases and J by 7 bases, with 11 bases left in between. The CDR3 nucleotides read TGTGCCAGCAGTTCCGGGACTGAGAATTCACCCCTCCACTTT. It codes for CASSSGTENSPLHF.

V gene TRBV29-1 combines with J gene TRBJ2-1, with D possibly TRBD1 on 6 matching bases. Germline V gives CDR1 SQVTM, CDR2 ANQGSEA. This CDR3 is built from 13 residues. Trimming shortened V by 6 bases and J by 4 bases, and 13 bases separated the two germline ends. The DNA for the CDR3 is TGCAGCGTCGCCGCGACAGGATACAATGAGCAGTTCTTC. Amino acids: CSVAATGYNEQFF.

The chain combines TRBV10-3 with TRBJ1-5, with TRBD1 matching over 7 bases. The ends lost 3 bases at V and 5 bases at J; junction bases unmatched: 16. CDR3 length: 18 amino acids. Germline loops: CDR1 ENHRY, CDR2 SYGVKD. The CDR3 DNA is TGTGCCATCAGTGATCCAAGACTCTACAGGGGAGGCGATCAGCCCCAGCATTTT. Translation gives CAISDPRLYRGGDQPQHF.

The CDR3 coding sequence is TGCGCCAGCAGCTTGTTCCCGGGGACGAACACCGGGGAGCTGTTTTTT. Translating gives CASSLFPGTNTGELFF. This chain joins TRBV5-1 and TRBJ2-2; D possibly corresponds to TRBD2 (5 bases). Between the trimmed V and J ends, which lost 1 base and 0 bases, there was a span of 10 bases. The CDR3 loop spans 16 amino acids. The germline V gene has CDR1 SGHRS and CDR2 YFSETQ.

This clone showed up just a few times. Distinct nucleotide sequences in the sample also encode this CDR3. The V call is TRBV6-5, the J call TRBJ1-1; tentatively, D is TRBD1 (6 bases). Per germline, CDR1 MNHEY and CDR2 SVGAGI. CDR3 length: 14 residues. V dropped 5 bases and J dropped 0 bases, with 10 bases sitting between them. The CDR3 region is CASSRDTLNTEAFF. The CDR3 coding sequence is TGTGCCAGCAGTCGGGACACCTTGAACACTGAAGCTTTCTTT.

J is TRBJ2-7 and V is TRBV7-8; D not certain. Germline V gives CDR1 SGHVS, CDR2 FQNEAQ. The V gene lost 1 base and the J gene lost 4 bases, with 5 bases spanning the gap. This CDR3 is built from 12 residues. The CDR3 is CASSLERYEQYF. DNA for the CDR3: TGTGCCAGCAGCTTAGAACGGTACGAGCAGTACTTC.

Only a few counts were recorded for this clone. The chain employs TRBV5-1 and TRBJ1-2, with D tentatively TRBD1 (6 bases). With 4 bases removed from V and 4 bases from J, the gap between germline ends came to 14 bases. The CDR3 totals 14 residues. The germline V gene has CDR1 SGHRS and CDR2 YFSETQ. In nucleotides, the CDR3 is TGCGCCAGCAGCCCGAGGGGGGGCGGCTATGGCTACACCTTC. Translating it yields CASSPRGGGYGYTF.

This clone has just a few counts. The chain links TRBV5-1 to TRBJ2-5; 8 nucleotides align to TRBD1. The length of the CDR3 is 15 residues. The germline V gene encodes CDR1 SGHRS and CDR2 YFSETQ. J was trimmed by 1 base and V by 4 bases; bases with no gene match: 6. The CDR3 DNA sequence: TGCGCCAGCAGCCCTGGGACAGGTCCCCAAGAGACCCAGTACTTC. The encoded protein is CASSPGTGPQETQYF.

The chain joins TRBV27 to TRBJ2-2, with 10 bases fitting TRBD2. CDR1 is MNHEY, CDR2 SMNVEV, per germline (reference sequence). Trimming took 2 bases from V and 5 from J; bases not matched to a gene: 8. This CDR3 contains 17 residues. The CDR3 reads CASSLGQRGGPTGELFF. CDR3 sequence (DNA): TGTGCCAGCAGTTTAGGGCAGCGGGGGGGCCCAACCGGGGAGCTGTTTTTT.

J is TRBJ1-1 and V is TRBV5-4; 8 bases map to TRBD1. The CDR3 extends over 14 amino acids. Germline V gene lookup returns CDR1 SGHNT and CDR2 YYREEE (reference sequence). The junction had 9 bases not matched to a gene; V was cut back by 0 bases and J by 11 bases. The CDR3 nucleotides are TGTGCCAGCAGCTTGGCCGGGACAGGCTATAACGCTTTCTTT. It translates to CASSLAGTGYNAFF.

This chain joins TRBV29-1 and TRBJ2-5; D is unclear. Trimming removed 7 bases from V and 1 base from J, with 13 bases in between. The CDR3 length is 13 residues. CDR1 is SQVTM, CDR2 ANQGSEA, per germline. The CDR3 region is CSARRTAQETQYF. Written as DNA, the CDR3 is TGCAGCGCCCGCCGAACAGCCCAAGAGACCCAGTACTTC.

The genes are TRBV6-1 and TRBJ2-3; D is perhaps TRBD2 (6 bases). The V end was cut by 5 bases, the J end by 12 bases, with 15 bases between. Germline V lookup: CDR1 MNHNS, CDR2 SASEGT. This CDR3 has 12 residues. This CDR3 is CASSRAGTSQYF. In nucleotides, the CDR3 is TGTGCCAGCAGTAGGGCGGGGACCAGTCAGTATTTT.

The chain has TRBV2 and TRBJ1-6, with 8 bases aligning to TRBD1. CDR1 is SNHLY, CDR2 FYNNEI, per germline. The CDR3 is 13 amino acids. Trimming cost V 10 bases and J 10 bases; bases outside gene matches: 9. CDR3 DNA sequence: TGTGCCATCAGGACAGGGATAGACTCACCCCTCCACTTT. Translating gives CAIRTGIDSPLHF.

This clone is labeled medium-sized (0.01 to 0.1%). This rearrangement joins TRBV6-5 to TRBJ2-1, with 12 bases matching TRBD1. The V segment lost 2 bases and the J segment 9 bases; nucleotides outside the gene matches: 5. Germline CDR1 and CDR2: MNHEY and SVGAGI. The CDR3 covers 15 residues. CDR3 protein: CASSYGDRGLSEQFF. CDR3 nucleotide sequence: TGTGCCAGCAGTTACGGGGACAGGGGGCTGTCTGAGCAGTTCTTC.

The chain carries TRBV14 and TRBJ1-5, with TRBD1 as a possible D gene (5 bases). This CDR3 region has 12 residues. Germline V gives CDR1 SGHDN, CDR2 FVKESK. Trimming cost V 4 bases and J 9 bases, with 10 bases left between them. The CDR3 reads CASSLFQGPQHF. CDR3 nucleotides: TGTGCCAGCAGCCTATTTCAGGGGCCCCAGCATTTT.

The chain links TRBV7-9 to TRBJ1-6; D ambiguous. The CDR3 length is 12 residues. Trimming took off 5 bases at V and 11 bases at J, with 10 bases between the two ends. Germline V gives CDR1 SEHNR, CDR2 FQNEAQ (reference sequence). The CDR3 protein is CASSLSGTPLHF. In nucleotides, the CDR3 is TGTGCCAGCAGCCTTTCCGGGACACCCCTCCACTTT. The variable domain in full, completed from reference TRBV7-9 and TRBJ1-6, reads DTGVSQNPRHKITKRGQNVTFRCDPISEHNRLYWYRQTLGQGPEFLTYFQNEAQLEKSRLLSDRFSAERPKGSFSTLEIQRTEQGDSAMYLCASSLSGTPLHFGNGTRLTVT.

Only one count was recorded for this clone. The gene calls are TRBV18 and TRBJ2-7, with 13 bases that match TRBD2. The V and J ends lost 4 bases and 4 bases, in that order; junction bases with no gene match: 7. Germline-derived CDR1 and CDR2 are KGHSH and LQKENI. The length of the CDR3 is 16 residues. CDR3 sequence (DNA): TGTGCCAGCTCACTGAGGACTAGCGGGGGAATTTACGAGCAGTACTTC. It codes for CASSLRTSGGIYEQYF. Full variable domain (missing parts from reference TRBV18 and TRBJ2-7): NAGVMQNPRHLVRRRGQEARLRCSPMKGHSHVYWYRQLPEEGLKFMVYLQKENIIDESGMPKERFSAEFPKEGPSILRIQQVVRGDSAAYFCASSLRTSGGIYEQYFGPGTRLTVT.

This chain joins TRBV21-1 and TRBJ2-3; the DNA was not compared with TRBD2, the D call given in the table. TRBV21-1 is noted as a pseudogene. The CDR3 covers 17 residues. This chain's CDR3 is CASSKGTLREAGLEALF. In DNA form, the CDR3 reads TGTGCCAGCAGCAAAGGGACGTTGAGGGAAGCCGGTTTAGAAGCCCTTTTT.

The rearrangement uses TRBV2 and TRBJ2-5; 13 bases agree with TRBD2. CDR1 and CDR2 from the germline V gene are SNHLY and FYNNEI. The CDR3 consists of 14 residues. The junction had 7 bases not matched to a gene; V was cut back by 6 bases and J by 9 bases. Written as DNA, the CDR3 is TGTGCCAGCAGCATAAGAACTAGCGGGGGGGCCCAGTACTTC. This gives the protein CASSIRTSGGAQYF. The variable domain in full, with the rest retrieved from reference TRBV2 and TRBJ2-5, is EPEVTQTPSHQVTQMGQEVILRCVPISNHLYFYWYRQILGQKVEFLVSFYNNEISEKSEIFDDQFSVERPDGSNFTLKIRSTKLEDSAMYFCASSIRTSGGAQYFGPGTRLLVL.

The chain has TRBV18 and TRBJ1-1, with TRBD1 matching 9 bases. Per the germline V gene, CDR1 is KGHSH and CDR2 is LQKENI. The ends lost 4 bases at V and 4 bases at J; junction bases unmatched: 7. The CDR3 extends over 15 amino acids. The CDR3 DNA is TGTGCCAGCTCACTAAGCCGGGACAGGGTCACTGAAGCTTTCTTT. Amino acids: CASSLSRDRVTEAFF.

The chain uses TRBV6-4 and TRBJ2-7, with a weak D call TRBD1 (6 bases). This CDR3 region has 12 residues. Germline-derived CDR1 and CDR2 are MRHNA and SNTAGT. This CDR3 reads CDLTDSFYEQYF. The CDR3 coding sequence is TGTGACCTCACGGACAGCTTCTACGAGCAGTACTTC.

V gene TRBV6-5 combines with J gene TRBJ2-5; 7 bases map to TRBD1. V gave up 6 bases and J gave up 4 bases; unmatched junction bases: 5. The CDR3 is 13 amino acids. Germline loops: CDR1 MNHEY, CDR2 SVGAGI. The CDR3 DNA reads TGTGCCAGCAGGCCGACAGGGATAGAGACCCAGTACTTC. It translates to CASRPTGIETQYF.

The genes are TRBV5-1 and TRBJ1-2; 7 nucleotides match TRBD1. The germline gives CDR1 SGHRS, CDR2 YFSETQ. The CDR3 runs to 15 residues. V shed 4 bases and J 1 base; nucleotides not matched to a gene: 7. This chain's CDR3 is CASSPGQELNYGYTF. In DNA, the CDR3 is TGCGCCAGCAGCCCTGGACAGGAGCTTAACTATGGCTACACCTTC.

The chain recombines TRBV2 with TRBJ2-1, with TRBD2 matching over 11 bases. The CDR3 has 12 amino acids. The germline CDR1 and CDR2 sequences are SNHLY and FYNNEI. V gave up 8 bases and J gave up 7 bases; unmatched junction bases: 1. CDR3 coding DNA: TGTGCCAGCGGGACTAGCGGTAATGAGCAGTTCTTC. This codes for CASGTSGNEQFF.

The J gene is TRBJ1-2, the V gene TRBV5-8; possibly TRBD1 for D (5 bases). This CDR3 has 12 amino acids. The V end was cut by 1 base, the J end by 12 bases, with 13 bases between. CDR1 and CDR2 (germline): SGHTS, YDEGEE. CDR3 loop: CASSLNGPGDTF. The CDR3 nucleotides are TGTGCCAGCAGCTTGAACGGCCCGGGGGACACCTTC.

The chain joins TRBV5-1 to TRBJ1-1, with TRBD1 matching 8 bases. The CDR3 loop spans 16 amino acids. The trim removed 4 bases at V and 0 bases at J, leaving 8 bases unmatched. Germline lookup yields CDR1 SGHRS and CDR2 YFSETQ. The chain's CDR3 is CASSPAQGALNTEAFF. CDR3 nucleotides: TGCGCCAGCAGCCCGGCTCAGGGGGCGTTGAACACTGAAGCTTTCTTT.